What follows are 12 T cell receptor beta chains derived from one specimen sequenced in a study of tumor-infiltrating lymphocytes in localized non-small cell lung cancer. Libraries were prepared by immunoSEQ multiplex PCR; TCRdb keeps only in-frame clonotypes and omits some of them. The sample contains around 18,000 clones, roughly 40% of which appear only once. The source material was lung tumor tissue. The receptors stem from a human donor with non-small cell lung cancer.

The V and J genes are TRBV27 and TRBJ2-3; the D is unclear. Germline CDR1 and CDR2: MNHEY and SMNVEV (reference sequence). The CDR3 is 12 amino acids. V dropped 4 bases and J dropped 6 bases, with 8 bases sitting between them. CDR3 region: CASSYSPDTQYF. Written as DNA, the CDR3 is TGTGCCAGCAGTTACAGCCCGGATACGCAGTATTTT.

This chain uses TRBV28 with TRBJ2-5, with 8 positions matching TRBD1. The CDR3 sequence is 13 residues long. Trimming removed 5 bases from V and 4 bases from J; junction bases left unmatched: 3. Per germline, CDR1 MDHEN and CDR2 SYDVKM. The CDR3 coding sequence is TGTGCCAGCAGTGACACAGGGGGAGAGACCCAGTACTTC. Translated: CASSDTGGETQYF.

The chain combines TRBV4-3 with TRBJ1-2; possibly TRBD1 for D (6 bases). The CDR3 runs 18 residues. Trimming took 5 bases from V and 6 from J, leaving 28 bases between them. Per germline, CDR1 LGHNA and CDR2 YSLEER. As DNA, the CDR3 is TGCGCCAGCAGCGTAAGATTACAGGGTTTCACATCAATCGATGGCTACACCTTC. This gives the protein CASSVRLQGFTSIDGYTF.

The chain employs TRBV7-8 and TRBJ1-2; D perhaps matches TRBD1 (5 bases). Germline lookup yields CDR1 SGHVS and CDR2 FQNEAQ. V shed 2 bases and J shed 8 bases, with 9 bases lying between them. CDR3 length: 12 amino acids. CDR3 region: CASSLQGRGYTF. The CDR3 region has the DNA TGTGCCAGCAGCTTACAGGGTCGAGGCTACACCTTC.

This clone has only a few counts. CDR3 loop: CASSLLSGSTNEKLFF. The CDR3 DNA is TGTGCCAGCAGCTTGTTAAGCGGGTCTACTAATGAAAAACTGTTTTTT. The rearrangement joins TRBV7-9 to TRBJ1-4, with no clear D. V shed 3 bases and J shed 2 bases, with 13 bases lying between them. Germline loops: CDR1 SEHNR, CDR2 FQNEAQ (reference sequence). CDR3 size: 16 residues.

This clone was observed a few times. As DNA, the CDR3 is TGTGCCAGCAGCTTAGTTGCCACTGAAGCTTTCTTT. It specifies CASSLVATEAFF. This sequence joins TRBV7-2 and TRBJ1-1; D gene uncertain. Trimming removed 1 base from V and 4 bases from J, with 4 bases in between. Germline V lookup: CDR1 SGHTA, CDR2 FQGNSA. The CDR3 extends over 12 amino acids. The full variable domain, its missing parts supplied by reference TRBV7-2 and TRBJ1-1, is GAGVSQSPSNKVTEKGKDVELRCDPISGHTALYWYRQSLGQGLEFLIYFQGNSAPDKSGLPSDRFSAERTGGSVSTLTIQRTQQEDSAVYLCASSLVATEAFFGQGTRLTVV.

The chain combines TRBV7-9 with TRBJ2-1; 8 bases are a match to TRBD2. This CDR3 spans 15 amino acids. Germline trimming cut 5 bases from V and 4 bases from J; bases unmatched to any gene: 7. Germline-derived CDR1 and CDR2 are SEHNR and FQNEAQ (reference sequence). The CDR3 protein is CASSLRGGDYNEQFF. DNA for the CDR3: TGTGCCAGCAGCCTACGGGGGGGCGATTACAATGAGCAGTTCTTC.

CDR3 sequence reads: CASSEAKGGYGYTF. The CDR3 DNA is TGTGCCAGCAGTGAAGCGAAGGGTGGGTATGGCTACACCTTC. The chain recombines TRBV2 with TRBJ1-2; D unresolved. The CDR3 has 14 residues. V was shortened by 0 bases and J by 5 bases, with 10 bases between the two germline ends. CDR1 and CDR2 from the germline V gene are SNHLY and FYNNEI.

V gene TRBV30 combines with J gene TRBJ2-3; TRBD2 matches at 8 bases. V was clipped by 0 bases and J by 3 bases; unmatched bases: 2. The CDR3 consists of 14 residues. Germline loops: CDR1 GTSNPN, CDR2 SVGIG (reference sequence). DNA for the CDR3: TGTGCCTGGAGTGTAAGCGGGGGAACAGATACGCAGTATTTT. Protein sequence: CAWSVSGGTDTQYF. The full variable domain, completed using reference TRBV30 and TRBJ2-3, is SQTIHQWPATLVQPVGSPLSLECTVEGTSNPNLYWYRQAAGRGLQLLFYSVGIGQISSEVPQNLSASRPQDRQFILSSKKLLLSDSGFYLCAWSVSGGTDTQYFGPGTRLTVL.

The V call is TRBV2, the J call TRBJ2-2; unclear D gene. CDR3 length: 15 amino acids. CDR1 is SNHLY and CDR2 is FYNNEI in the germline V gene. V lost 5 bases and J 5 bases, leaving 15 bases between the germline ends. The CDR3 reads CASSPLHLWTGELFF. CDR3 coding DNA: TGTGCCAGCAGTCCACTTCATTTGTGGACCGGGGAGCTGTTTTTT.

V is TRBV7-8 and J is TRBJ2-7; the match to TRBD1 covers 9 bases. V trimming: 4 bases; J trimming: 0 bases; junction bases outside the gene matches: 4. The CDR3 has 15 amino acids. Germline values: CDR1 SGHVS, CDR2 FQNEAQ. The CDR3 sequence is CASSSGTGRSYEQYF. For the CDR3, the DNA is TGTGCCAGCAGCTCGGGGACAGGGCGCTCCTACGAGCAGTACTTC.

The rearrangement links TRBV6-6 to TRBJ1-2, with D possibly matching TRBD1 (5 bases). The germline gives CDR1 MNHNY, CDR2 SVGAGI (reference sequence). The length of the CDR3 is 14 residues. Between the trimmed V and J ends, which lost 2 bases and 8 bases, there was a span of 15 bases. In DNA form, the CDR3 reads TGTGCCAGCAGTTACCAGACGGGGGGAGACGGCTACACCTTC. It yields the protein CASSYQTGGDGYTF.